Given below is one T cell receptor (beta chain) in context. Its matching antigen is unknown. The germline gene is not matched at one end of the junction; a read error may be the cause. The source of the sample is a study of OX40 agonist ivuxolimab in advanced cancers. Study context: Of mixed ages from 23 to 79 and averaging about 56 years, the group was roughly 83% male. Study results and limitations: Averaged across samples, CD8+ T cells carried more expanded clones than CD4+ did.

Germline CDR1 is SGHDT and CDR2 is YYEEEE. CDR3 length: 14 amino acids. TCRdb keeps only in-frame clones here, not all; method: immunoSEQ multiplex PCR. This table has roughly 48,000 clones, around 84% appearing once. This chain uses TRBV5-6 with TRBJ2-7; D assignment may be TRBD1 or TRBD2 (5 bases each). Material: CD4+ or CD8+ T cells sorted from blood, obtained in a trial of the OX40 agonist ivuxolimab. This sequence originates from an adult with an advanced solid tumor such as melanoma, head and neck, liver or kidney cancer. CDR3 sequence: CASTLGVVTNEQYF. CDR3 DNA sequence: TGTGCCAGCACCTTGGGGGTAGTTACGAACGAGCAGTACTTC.